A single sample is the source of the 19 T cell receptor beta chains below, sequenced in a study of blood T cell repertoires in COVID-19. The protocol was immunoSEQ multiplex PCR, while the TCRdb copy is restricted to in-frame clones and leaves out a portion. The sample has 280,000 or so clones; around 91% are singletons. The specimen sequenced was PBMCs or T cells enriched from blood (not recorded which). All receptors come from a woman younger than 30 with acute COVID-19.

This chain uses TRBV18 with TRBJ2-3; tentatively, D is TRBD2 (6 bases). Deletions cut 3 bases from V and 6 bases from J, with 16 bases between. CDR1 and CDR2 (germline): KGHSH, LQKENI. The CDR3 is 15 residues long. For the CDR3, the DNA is TGTGCCAGCTCACCCCCTCCGGGGGAAGACGATACGCAGTATTTT. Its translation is CASSPPPGEDDTQYF.

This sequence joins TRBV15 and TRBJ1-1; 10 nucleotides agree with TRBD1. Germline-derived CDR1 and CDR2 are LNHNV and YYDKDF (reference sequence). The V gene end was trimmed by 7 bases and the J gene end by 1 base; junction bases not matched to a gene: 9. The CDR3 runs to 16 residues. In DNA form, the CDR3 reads TGTGCCACCAAACCCGGGACAGGGGCCGAGAACACTGAAGCTTTCTTT. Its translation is CATKPGTGAENTEAFF.

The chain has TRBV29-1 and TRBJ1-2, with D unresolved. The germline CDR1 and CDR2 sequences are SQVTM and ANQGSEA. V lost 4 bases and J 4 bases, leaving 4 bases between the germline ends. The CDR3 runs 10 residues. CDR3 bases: TGCAGCGTTGGTAGCTATGGCTACACCTTC. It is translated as CSVGSYGYTF. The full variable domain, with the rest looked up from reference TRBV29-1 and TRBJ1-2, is SAVISQKPSRDICQRGTSLTIQCQVDSQVTMMFWYRQQPGQSLTLIATANQGSEATYESGFVIDKFPISRPNLTFSTLTVSNMSPEDSSIYLCSVGSYGYTFGSGTRLTVV.

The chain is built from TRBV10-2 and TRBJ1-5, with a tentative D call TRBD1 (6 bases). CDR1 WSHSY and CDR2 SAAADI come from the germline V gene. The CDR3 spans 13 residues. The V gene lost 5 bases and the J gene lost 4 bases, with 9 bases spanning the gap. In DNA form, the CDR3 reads TGCGCCAGCAGTAAGGGGGAGAATCAGCCCCAGCATTTT. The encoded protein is CASSKGENQPQHF.

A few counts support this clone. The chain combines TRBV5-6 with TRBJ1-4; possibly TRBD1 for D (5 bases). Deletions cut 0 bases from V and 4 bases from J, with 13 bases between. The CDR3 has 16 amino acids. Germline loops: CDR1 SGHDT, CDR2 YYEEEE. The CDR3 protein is CASSLDQGRINEKLFF. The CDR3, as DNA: TGTGCCAGCAGCTTGGATCAGGGAAGGATTAATGAAAAACTGTTTTTT.

This chain's CDR3 is CASKTGGSYEQYF. The CDR3 nucleotides read TGCGCCAGTAAGACAGGGGGCTCCTACGAGCAGTACTTC. The chain is built from TRBV5-1 and TRBJ2-7, with 9 bases identical to TRBD1. Germline CDR1 reads SGHRS; CDR2 reads YFSETQ. The CDR3 spans 13 residues. V shed 8 bases, J shed 0 bases, and the junction held 3 bases outside the gene matches.

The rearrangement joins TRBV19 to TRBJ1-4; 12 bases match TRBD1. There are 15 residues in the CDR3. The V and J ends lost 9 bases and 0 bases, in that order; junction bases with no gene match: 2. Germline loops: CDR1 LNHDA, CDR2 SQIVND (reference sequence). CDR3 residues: CASRDRGPTNEKLFF. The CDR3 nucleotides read TGTGCCAGCAGGGACAGGGGGCCAACTAATGAAAAACTGTTTTTT.

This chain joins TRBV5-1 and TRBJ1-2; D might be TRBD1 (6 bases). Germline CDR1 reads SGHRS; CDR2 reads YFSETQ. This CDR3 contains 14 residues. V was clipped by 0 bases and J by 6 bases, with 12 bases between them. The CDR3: CASSLAMAGDGYTF. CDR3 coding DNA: TGCGCCAGCAGCTTGGCCATGGCAGGGGATGGCTACACCTTC.

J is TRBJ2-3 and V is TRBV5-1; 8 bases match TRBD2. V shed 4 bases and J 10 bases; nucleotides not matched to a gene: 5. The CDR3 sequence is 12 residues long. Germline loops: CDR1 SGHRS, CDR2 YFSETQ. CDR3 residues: CASSRPGGAQYF. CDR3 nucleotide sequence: TGCGCCAGCAGCCGGCCCGGGGGGGCGCAGTATTTT.

CDR3 in DNA: TGTGCCAGCAGCTTAGCAGGGGTCAGCACAGATACGCAGTATTTT. As protein: CASSLAGVSTDTQYF. This chain connects TRBV11-3 to TRBJ2-3, with a weak D call TRBD1 (6 bases). With 1 base removed from V and 0 bases from J, the gap between germline ends came to 8 bases. Looked up from germline, CDR1 is SGHNT and CDR2 is YENEEA. CDR3 length: 15 amino acids.

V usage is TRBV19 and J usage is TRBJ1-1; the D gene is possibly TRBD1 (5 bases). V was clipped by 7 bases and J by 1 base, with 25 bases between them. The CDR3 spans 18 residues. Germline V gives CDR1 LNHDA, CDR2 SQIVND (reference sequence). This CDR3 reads CASKGLGKSRVANTEAFF. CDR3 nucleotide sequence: TGTGCCAGTAAAGGATTGGGAAAGAGCAGGGTCGCGAACACTGAAGCTTTCTTT.

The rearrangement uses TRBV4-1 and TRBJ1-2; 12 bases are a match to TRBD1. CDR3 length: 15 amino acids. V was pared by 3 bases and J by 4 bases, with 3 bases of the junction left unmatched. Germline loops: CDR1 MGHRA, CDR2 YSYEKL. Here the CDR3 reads CASSQPGQGAYGYTF. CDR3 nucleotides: TGCGCCAGCAGCCAGCCGGGACAGGGGGCCTATGGCTACACCTTC.

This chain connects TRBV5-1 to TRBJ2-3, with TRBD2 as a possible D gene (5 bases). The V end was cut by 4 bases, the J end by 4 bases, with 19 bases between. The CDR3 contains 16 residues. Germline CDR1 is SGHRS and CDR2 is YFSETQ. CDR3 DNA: TGCGCCAGCAGCGCCGCTAGCCCTCGAATCGCAGATACGCAGTATTTT. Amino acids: CASSAASPRIADTQYF.

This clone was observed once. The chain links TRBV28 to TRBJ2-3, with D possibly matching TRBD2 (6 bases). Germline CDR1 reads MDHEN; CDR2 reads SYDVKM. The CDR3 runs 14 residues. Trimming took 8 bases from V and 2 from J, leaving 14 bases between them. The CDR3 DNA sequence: TGTGCCAGCTTCCGTGGGGGGACCACAGATACGCAGTATTTT. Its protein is CASFRGGTTDTQYF.

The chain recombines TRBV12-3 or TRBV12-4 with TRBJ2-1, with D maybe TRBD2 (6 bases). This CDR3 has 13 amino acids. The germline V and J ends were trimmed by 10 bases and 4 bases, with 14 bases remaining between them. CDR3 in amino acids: CATRDSDYNEQFF. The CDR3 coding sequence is TGTGCCACTAGGGACTCCGATTACAATGAGCAGTTCTTC.

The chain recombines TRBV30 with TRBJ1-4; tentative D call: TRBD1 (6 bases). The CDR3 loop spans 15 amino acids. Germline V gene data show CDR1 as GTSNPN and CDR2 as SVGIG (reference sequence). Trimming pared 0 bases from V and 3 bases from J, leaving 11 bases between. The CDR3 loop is CAWSVRGGPNEKLFF. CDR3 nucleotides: TGTGCCTGGAGTGTAAGGGGGGGACCTAATGAAAAACTGTTTTTT.

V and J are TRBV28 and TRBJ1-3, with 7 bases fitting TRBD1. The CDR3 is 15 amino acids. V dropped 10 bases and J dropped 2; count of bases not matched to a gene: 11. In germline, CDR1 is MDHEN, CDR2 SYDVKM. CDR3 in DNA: TGTGCCACGCGGATATATGACAGGGCTGGAAACACCATATATTTT. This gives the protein CATRIYDRAGNTIYF.

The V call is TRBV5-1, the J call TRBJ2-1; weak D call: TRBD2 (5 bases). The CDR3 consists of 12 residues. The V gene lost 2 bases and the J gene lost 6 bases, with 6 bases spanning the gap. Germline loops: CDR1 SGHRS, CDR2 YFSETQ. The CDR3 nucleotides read TGCGCCAGCAGCTTCGAGGGCAATGAGCAGTTCTTC. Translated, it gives CASSFEGNEQFF.

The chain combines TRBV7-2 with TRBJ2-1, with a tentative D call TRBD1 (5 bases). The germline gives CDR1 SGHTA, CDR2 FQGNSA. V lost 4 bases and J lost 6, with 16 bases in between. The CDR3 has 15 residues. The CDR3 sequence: CASSSQGPQANEQFF. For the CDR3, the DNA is TGTGCCAGCAGCTCCCAGGGTCCGCAGGCCAATGAGCAGTTCTTC.